Included here is one T cell receptor beta chain sequence, with context. The antigen it binds to is not known. Base qualities are missing; no much larger clone stands one base away. The data were taken from a study of T cell responses to AZD1222 COVID-19 vaccine (dated by TCRdb to about 2021). Context from the whole study: AZD1222 recipients with second doses at about 4 weeks or about 12 weeks were pooled, because spike-specific TCR depth and breadth did not differ between schedules. A total of just over 230 trial participants underwent TCR sequencing, of whom more than 200 had received two doses of AZD1222 and about 25 had received two doses of the MenACWY control vaccine. Trial participants were enrolled by age into 18-55, 56-69 and 70-plus year subgroups, with about 150, 28 and 57 TCR-sequenced participants respectively.

The time point label corresponds to: baseline before first vaccination. The vaccinee samples were drawn from two UK trials, COV001 and COV002, one of which was a single-blind randomized controlled phase 2/3 trial testing AZD1222 (ChAdOx1 nCoV-19) in healthy adults. For TCRbeta chain sequencing, PBMC samples were collected from trial participants at day 0 and at day 28 after the second dose. The CDR3 regions of human TCRbeta chains were analyzed by immunosequencing. The authors' pipeline ran thus. TCRs in the repertoires were matched against a reference library of SARS-CoV-2-specific TCRs that had been generated with the MIRA antigen-specificity platform. Breadth was defined as the fraction of unique TCRs that were SARS-CoV-2-associated, and depth was defined as the fraction of total T cells that were SARS-CoV-2-associated. Each spike-specific TCR was assigned to its reactive spike region and to a CD4 or CD8 class using the MIRA data. Log10-transformed breadth and depth values were compared by one-way ANOVA with Sidak's multiple comparisons tests. Sourced from immuneACCESS, this table was stored by TCRdb with only in-frame sequences that have V and J called. A share of the clones is absent; for the studies checked, an unresolved V gene accounts for under half, and the remainder has no known explanation. D and trimming were read from the DNA, whereas the V and J calls and clone size are those reported in that table. Counted in this sample were 100,000 to 150,000 clones; about nine tenths of them appeared once. The ten largest clonotypes hold approximately 20% of the sample.

The full study reports these points: CD4 TCRs associated with the vaccine covered the entire spike protein, and the dominant responses were in regions 160-218 and 743-854. After two AZD1222 doses, both the breadth and the depth of spike-specific TCRs were significantly higher than at day 0 and than in MenACWY recipients. Participants were mostly white British and included more females than males, and it was suggested by the authors that clonal diversity may have been underestimated. Only a handful of AZD1222 recipients were SARS-CoV-2 seropositive at baseline, limiting conclusions about previously exposed vaccinees. Epitopes outside the regions mutated in the B.1.351 and B.1.1.7 variants were reportedly recognized by nearly half of the unique spike-specific TCRs. In the small 56-69-year group, the increase in depth fell short of significance, most likely because of low power. No day 14 peak-response samples were available, so repertoires were characterized only after the peak T cell response.

V sheds 5 bases and J sheds 7 bases, leaving 6 bases between their ends. Including the terminal cysteine and phenylalanine, the CDR3 comprises 12 residues. Only the CDR3 part of the read is kept: 36 bases, read in frame from the first base. This TCR came from an adult in good health. The sample consisted of peripheral blood, taken on day 0 of AZD1222 vaccination. The sequence links TRBV12-3 or TRBV12-4 to TRBJ1-6, with no D gene named confidently. The DNA sequence is as follows: TGTGCCAGCAGTCCGGGGAATTCACCCCTCCACTTT. It encodes CASSPGNSPLHF.